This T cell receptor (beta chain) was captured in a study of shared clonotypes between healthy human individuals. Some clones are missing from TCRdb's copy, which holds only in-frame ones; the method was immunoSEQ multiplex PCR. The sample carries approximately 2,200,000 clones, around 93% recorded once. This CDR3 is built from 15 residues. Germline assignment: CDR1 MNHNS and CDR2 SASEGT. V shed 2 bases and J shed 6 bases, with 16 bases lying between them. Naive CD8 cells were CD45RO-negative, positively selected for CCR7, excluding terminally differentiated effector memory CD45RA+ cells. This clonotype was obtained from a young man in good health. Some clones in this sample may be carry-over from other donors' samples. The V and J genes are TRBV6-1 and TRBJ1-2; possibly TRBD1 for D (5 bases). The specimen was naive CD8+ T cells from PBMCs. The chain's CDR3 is CASSERGHVLDGYTF. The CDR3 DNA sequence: TGTGCCAGCAGTGAAAGGGGTCATGTCTTGGATGGCTACACCTTC.